This T cell receptor beta chain was captured in a study of blood T cell repertoires in COVID-19. Assay used: immunoSEQ multiplex PCR; TCRdb lists only in-frame clones, some missing. The table lists over 150,000 clones, roughly 78% of them singletons. After removal of 0 bases from V and 3 bases from J, the junction contained 13 bases not matched to a gene. CDR3 length equals 18 residues. Germline V lookup: CDR1 SGHNT, CDR2 YENEEA. Sequenced material: PBMCs or T cells enriched from blood (not recorded which). The receptor was derived from a woman aged 70-85 years in a cohort exposed to, infected with or recovered from COVID-19 (not recorded which). V usage is TRBV11-3 and J usage is TRBJ1-2, with TRBD1 matching over 7 bases. The DNA for the CDR3 is TGTGCCAGCAGCTTAGATGGGGACAGAAGTGATTCGTACTATGGCTACACCTTC. Its protein is CASSLDGDRSDSYYGYTF.